This is a list of T cell receptor beta chains from one sample in a study of graft-versus-host responses after intestinal transplantation. The repertoire was sequenced with immunoSEQ multiplex PCR; TCRdb's copy has only in-frame clones and lacks some. The table records under 45,000 clones, less than 95% of them present only once. Their cognate antigens are unknown. The material sequenced was unstimulated CD4+ T cells sorted from spleen or lymph node cells, taken before transplant. The receptors shown here come from a human donor who was the organ donor for an intestinal transplant. CDR3s leave out the opening cysteine and the closing phenylalanine or tryptophan.

J gene: TRBJ1-1; V gene: TRBV7-9; CDR3 protein: ASGRGGGTEAF
J gene: TRBJ1-3; V gene: TRBV5-1; CDR3 protein: ASSLEGQGNTIY
J gene: TRBJ2-1; V gene: TRBV7-9; CDR3 protein: ASSPTSPSGYNEQF
J gene: TRBJ1-2; V gene: TRBV27; CDR3 protein: ASRITTGTGRNGYT
J gene: TRBJ1-2; V gene: TRBV10-3; CDR3 protein: AISDRGYGYT
J gene: TRBJ1-1; V gene: TRBV7-2; CDR3 protein: ASSTMGGNTEAF
J gene: TRBJ2-7; V gene: TRBV10-3; CDR3 protein: AISEGGKGAYEQY
J gene: TRBJ2-3; V gene: TRBV11-3; CDR3 protein: ASSQGRFGGVGADTQY
J gene: TRBJ1-3; V gene: TRBV11-2; CDR3 protein: ASSRTGEGGNTIY
J gene: TRBJ2-2; V gene: TRBV11-3; CDR3 protein: ASGGGRGQPKNTGELF
J gene: TRBJ2-2; V gene: TRBV6-1; CDR3 protein: ASRYTGELF
J gene: TRBJ1-2; V gene: TRBV11-2; CDR3 protein: ASSLHQDSPEGYT
J gene: TRBJ2-3; V gene: TRBV6-1; CDR3 protein: ASSESALAGGIDTQY
J gene: TRBJ2-3; V gene: TRBV7-2; CDR3 protein: ASSLFIGTQY